The next 14 T cell receptor beta chains were all read from a single sample in a study of cytomegalovirus exposure and HLA in healthy donors. PCR employed 60 Vbeta and 13 Jbeta primers. Profiled with immunoSEQ multiplex PCR; TCRdb holds only in-frame clones, not every one. The sample includes around 140,000 clones, about 74% of them seen just once. Sequenced input: PBMCs. These receptors were obtained from a male donor in good health and CMV-seronegative.

The V and J genes are TRBV28 and TRBJ2-6; a weak D match, TRBD1 (5 bases). Germline V CDR1 and CDR2: MDHEN, SYDVKM. Trimming took 5 bases from V and 6 from J, leaving 17 bases between them. The CDR3 runs to 16 residues. The CDR3 protein is CASSPSDSPVANVLTF. CDR3 in DNA: TGTGCCAGCAGTCCCTCCGACAGTCCGGTGGCCAACGTCCTGACTTTC.

This clone was recorded a few times. The chain joins TRBV28 to TRBJ2-5; the D gene is possibly TRBD2 (5 bases). The DNA end is a closer match to TRBJ2-7, so the J assignment may be wrong. Germline CDR1 MDHEN, CDR2 SYDVKM. There are 15 residues in the CDR3. The CDR3 DNA follows: TGTGCCAGCAGCCGTAAGGGTCAGCGGCTCTACGAGCAGTACTTC. Amino acid sequence: CASSRKGQRLYEQYF.

The chain combines TRBV10-3 with TRBJ1-5; a possible D gene is TRBD1 (6 bases). There are 15 residues in the CDR3. Germline CDR1 and CDR2: ENHRY and SYGVKD. The V gene lost 4 bases and the J gene lost 0 bases, with 10 bases spanning the gap. The CDR3 DNA is TGTGCCATCAGTGGCGACAGGCTTAGCAATCAGCCCCAGCATTTT. Translation: CAISGDRLSNQPQHF.

J is TRBJ2-3 and V is TRBV19; 8 bases match TRBD2. Germline values: CDR1 LNHDA, CDR2 SQIVND (reference sequence). With 5 bases clipped from V and 2 bases from J, the junction kept 3 bases outside the gene matches. This CDR3 contains 14 residues. CDR3 sequence (DNA): TGTGCCAGTAGTCTGGGACTAGACACAGATACGCAGTATTTT. Protein sequence: CASSLGLDTDTQYF.

The chain carries TRBV2 and TRBJ2-1; weak D call: TRBD2 (6 bases). In germline, CDR1 is SNHLY, CDR2 FYNNEI. This CDR3 is 13 amino acids long. V lost 6 bases, J lost 3 bases, and 9 bases lay in between. The chain's CDR3 is CASRGTFYNEQFF. CDR3 bases: TGTGCCAGCAGGGGGACTTTCTACAATGAGCAGTTCTTC. Looking up the rest from reference TRBV2 and TRBJ2-1 gives the full variable domain: EPEVTQTPSHQVTQMGQEVILRCVPISNHLYFYWYRQILGQKVEFLVSFYNNEISEKSEIFDDQFSVERPDGSNFTLKIRSTKLEDSAMYFCASRGTFYNEQFFGPGTRLTVL.

The rearrangement links TRBV4-1 to TRBJ2-1; TRBD2 agrees at 9 bases. Trimming removed 0 bases from V and 0 bases from J; junction bases left unmatched: 3. Germline CDR1 is MGHRA and CDR2 is YSYEKL. CDR3 length: 17 amino acids. CDR3 nucleotides: TGCGCCAGCAGCCAAGATCTAGCGGGGAGCTCCTACAATGAGCAGTTCTTC. Its protein product is CASSQDLAGSSYNEQFF.

J is TRBJ2-3 and V is TRBV29-1, with a possible D match to TRBD2 (5 bases). This CDR3 spans 15 amino acids. V gave up 0 bases and J gave up 2 bases, with 12 bases separating them. Germline V gene data show CDR1 as SQVTM and CDR2 as ANQGSEA. CDR3 amino acids: CSVEDRGSPTDTQYF. The DNA of the CDR3 is TGCAGCGTTGAAGATCGTGGGAGCCCCACAGATACGCAGTATTTT.

V usage is TRBV4-2 and J usage is TRBJ1-1; no firm D call. The V end was cut by 0 bases, the J end by 1 base, with 6 bases between. The germline gives CDR1 LGHNA, CDR2 YNFKEQ. This CDR3 is built from 14 residues. The CDR3: CASSQDYGNTEAFF. CDR3 DNA: TGTGCCAGCAGCCAAGACTACGGGAACACTGAAGCTTTCTTT.

The chain combines TRBV9 with TRBJ1-6; TRBD1 matches at 8 bases. Per germline, CDR1 SGDLS and CDR2 YYNGEE. This CDR3 is built from 15 residues. V lost 3 bases to trimming and J lost 3 bases; unmatched junction nucleotides: 2. The CDR3 spells CASSETGVYNSPLHF. CDR3 bases: TGTGCCAGCAGCGAGACAGGGGTCTATAATTCACCCCTCCACTTT.

This clone was detected once. The chain couples TRBV30 to TRBJ2-7, with 9 bases identical to TRBD1. The CDR3 runs 17 residues. The V and J ends lost 0 bases and 13 bases, in that order; junction bases with no gene match: 22. Looked up from germline, CDR1 is GTSNPN and CDR2 is SVGIG (reference sequence). CDR3 nucleotides: TGTGCCTGGAGTGTACCCTCGAACCGGGACAGGGCCAGGGCTTTCTACTTC. Translating gives CAWSVPSNRDRARAFYF. Full variable domain (remainder filled in from reference TRBV30 and TRBJ2-7): SQTIHQWPATLVQPVGSPLSLECTVEGTSNPNLYWYRQAAGRGLQLLFYSVGIGQISSEVPQNLSASRPQDRQFILSSKKLLLSDSGFYLCAWSVPSNRDRARAFYFGPGTRLTVT.

V gene TRBV18 combines with J gene TRBJ2-7; 7 bases are a match to TRBD2. The CDR3 contains 13 residues. Germline CDR1 and CDR2: KGHSH and LQKENI. J was trimmed by 5 bases and V by 2 bases; bases with no gene match: 3. CDR3 sequence reads: CASSPGTTNEQYF. As DNA, the CDR3 is TGTGCCAGCTCACCAGGGACTACTAACGAGCAGTACTTC.

The chain is built from TRBV2 and TRBJ2-1; maybe TRBD2 (7 bases). Germline V gene lookup returns CDR1 SNHLY and CDR2 FYNNEI. CDR3 length: 14 residues. V was shortened by 6 bases and J by 8 bases, with 17 bases between the two germline ends. In DNA form, the CDR3 reads TGTGCCAGCAGGGGGCCGGGGGGCGAAGATGAGCAGTTCTTC. Translated, it gives CASRGPGGEDEQFF.

J is TRBJ1-2 and V is TRBV7-2; D not certain. Germline-derived CDR1 and CDR2 are SGHTA and FQGNSA. This CDR3 contains 14 residues. The V end was cut by 0 bases, the J end by 8 bases, with 13 bases between. CDR3 loop: CASSLASGEWGYTF. CDR3 nucleotide sequence: TGTGCCAGCAGCTTAGCGTCCGGAGAGTGGGGCTACACCTTC. Looking up the rest from reference TRBV7-2 and TRBJ1-2 gives the full variable domain: GAGVSQSPSNKVTEKGKDVELRCDPISGHTALYWYRQSLGQGLEFLIYFQGNSAPDKSGLPSDRFSAERTGGSVSTLTIQRTQQEDSAVYLCASSLASGEWGYTFGSGTRLTVV.

The sample holds a few counts of this clone. The chain employs TRBV5-6 and TRBJ2-2; 10 bases match TRBD1. Germline CDR1 reads SGHDT; CDR2 reads YYEEEE. Unmatched junction bases numbered 10, after V lost 4 bases and J lost 1 base. The CDR3 is 18 amino acids. CDR3 DNA sequence: TGTGCCAGCAGCACTGACAGGGGGCGCGTATGGAACACCGGGGAGCTGTTTTTT. It yields the protein CASSTDRGRVWNTGELFF. Filled out from reference TRBV5-6 and TRBJ2-2, the complete variable domain reads DAGVTQSPTHLIKTRGQQVTLRCSPKSGHDTVSWYQQALGQGPQFIFQYYEEEERQRGNFPDRFSGHQFPNYSSELNVNALLLGDSALYLCASSTDRGRVWNTGELFFGEGSRLTVL.